This T cell receptor (beta chain) was observed in a study of human T cells and chemical hapten exposure. Each CDR3 protein gets one entry after TCRdb re-called the RACE reads with MiXCR. In the table there are more than 150,000 distinct CDR3 sequences, about 14% of which are singletons. Described time point: patch test 1, 2 weeks after DPC sensitization. The sample's treatment: therapeutic diphenylcyclopropenone sensitization with weekly scalp DPC. The CDR3 spans 12 residues. Germline V gene data show CDR1 as SQVTM and CDR2 as ANQGSEA. Trimming took off 6 bases at V and 2 bases at J, with 11 bases between the two ends.

The specimen was whole blood, collected in connection with sensitization to the hapten diphenylcyclopropenone (DPC). The V and J genes are TRBV29-1 and TRBJ2-7; tentatively, D is TRBD2 (5 bases). This clonotype was obtained from a woman in her twenties or thirties with alopecia areata. Some clones in this sample may be carry-over from other donors' samples. CDR3 bases: TGCAGCGTCGTACGGGGAGCCTACGAGCAGTACTTC. As protein: CSVVRGAYEQYF.